What follows describes a single T cell receptor (beta chain). Its antigen is currently unknown. The sample is drawn from a study of graft-versus-host responses after intestinal transplantation. Study summary: Anti-thymocyte globulin induction was given to all recipients, followed by tacrolimus and steroids for around 3 years.

Only in-frame clones appear in the TCRdb table, and some are missing; sequencing was by immunoSEQ multiplex PCR. This table holds just over 95,000 clones, about 93% found once. Germline CDR1 reads SGHDT; CDR2 reads YYEEEE. J gave up 5 bases and V 1 base, and 9 bases lay outside the gene matches. CDR3 length equals 16 residues. Study-wide findings and caveats: Elevated graft-versus-host to host-versus-graft clonal ratios in allografts were recorded for patients with graft-donor T cell macrochimerism.

Sequenced material: unstimulated CD4+ T cells sorted from spleen or lymph node cells, taken before intestinal transplant. This chain joins TRBV5-6 and TRBJ2-5; 9 bases line up with TRBD2. The receptor was derived from a human donor who received an intestinal transplant. The CDR3 spells CASSLRAAGGLETQYF. CDR3 bases: TGTGCCAGCAGCTTGCGGGCGGCGGGGGGGCTGGAGACCCAGTACTTC. The full variable domain, with the rest looked up from reference TRBV5-6 and TRBJ2-5, is DAGVTQSPTHLIKTRGQQVTLRCSPKSGHDTVSWYQQALGQGPQFIFQYYEEEERQRGNFPDRFSGHQFPNYSSELNVNALLLGDSALYLCASSLRAAGGLETQYFGPGTRLLVL.